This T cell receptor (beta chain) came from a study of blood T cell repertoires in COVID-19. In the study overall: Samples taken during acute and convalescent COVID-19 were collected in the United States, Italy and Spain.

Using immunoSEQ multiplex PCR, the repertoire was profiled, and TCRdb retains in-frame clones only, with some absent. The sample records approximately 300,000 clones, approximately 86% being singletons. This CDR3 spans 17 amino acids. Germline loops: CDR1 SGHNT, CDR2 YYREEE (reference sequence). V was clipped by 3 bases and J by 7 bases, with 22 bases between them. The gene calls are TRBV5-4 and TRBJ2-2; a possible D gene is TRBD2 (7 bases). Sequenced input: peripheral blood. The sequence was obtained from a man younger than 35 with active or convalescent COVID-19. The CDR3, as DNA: TGTGCCAGCAGCTCCTCGGCGGGGGCACACTTAGACGGGGAGCTGTTTTTT. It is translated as CASSSSAGAHLDGELFF. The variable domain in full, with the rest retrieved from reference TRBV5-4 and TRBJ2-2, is ETGVTQSPTHLIKTRGQQVTLRCSSQSGHNTVSWYQQALGQGPQFIFQYYREEENGRGNFPPRFSGLQFPNYSSELNVNALELDDSALYLCASSSSAGAHLDGELFFGEGSRLTVL.